Following are 26 T cell receptor beta chains from one sample sequenced in a study of blood T cell repertoires in COVID-19. The assay was immunoSEQ multiplex PCR, and TCRdb's table has in-frame clones only and misses some. The table includes 150,000 or so clones, around 86% detected once. Sequenced sample: PBMCs or T cells enriched from blood (not recorded which). These receptors came from a man aged 45-65 years who had recovered from COVID-19.

The rearrangement joins TRBV14 to TRBJ2-7, with 7 bases lining up with TRBD1. Losses at the gene ends were 4 bases for V and 2 bases for J; bases not matched to a gene: 5. Per germline, CDR1 SGHDN and CDR2 FVKESK. CDR3 length: 14 amino acids. The CDR3 sequence is CASSPGTATYEQYF. In DNA, the CDR3 is TGTGCCAGCAGCCCCGGGACAGCCACCTACGAGCAGTACTTC. The full variable domain, its missing parts supplied by reference TRBV14 and TRBJ2-7, is EAGVTQFPSHSVIEKGQTVTLRCDPISGHDNLYWYRRVMGKEIKFLLHFVKESKQDESGMPNNRFLAERTGGTYSTLKVQPAELEDSGVYFCASSPGTATYEQYFGPGTRLTVT.

The genes are TRBV7-8 and TRBJ1-5; no definite D call. The CDR3 is 14 residues long. Trimming took off 1 base at V and 3 bases at J, with 7 bases between the two ends. Per germline, CDR1 SGHVS and CDR2 FQNEAQ. The CDR3 DNA reads as TGTGCCAGCAGCTTAGGGCAGTACAATCAGCCCCAGCATTTT. The encoded protein is CASSLGQYNQPQHF.

This clone has only one observation. The chain combines TRBV6-5 with TRBJ2-1, with TRBD2 matching over 11 bases. Per germline, CDR1 MNHEY and CDR2 SVGAGI. With V trimmed by 4 bases and J by 5 bases, 4 bases remained unmatched. The CDR3 totals 15 residues. Here the CDR3 reads CASSSTGLADNEQFF. As DNA, the CDR3 is TGTGCCAGCAGTTCCACGGGACTAGCGGACAATGAGCAGTTCTTC.

This sequence joins TRBV6-5 and TRBJ2-7, with 7 bases that match TRBD1. Germline V gene lookup returns CDR1 MNHEY and CDR2 SVGAGI. This CDR3 comprises 13 residues. V gave up 5 bases and J gave up 6 bases; unmatched junction bases: 7. This CDR3 is CASSPRQGFEQYV. As DNA, the CDR3 is TGTGCCAGCAGTCCAAGACAGGGCTTCGAGCAGTACGTC.

The rearrangement uses TRBV5-4 and TRBJ1-1, with D unclear. The V end lost 2 bases, the J end lost 6 bases, and 17 bases lay between the germline ends. Germline CDR1 is SGHNT and CDR2 is YYREEE (reference sequence). The CDR3 is 15 amino acids. CDR3 amino acids: CASSLPGTLGPEAFF. CDR3 bases: TGTGCCAGCAGCTTACCGGGAACCTTGGGTCCTGAAGCTTTCTTT. The full variable domain, its missing parts supplied by reference TRBV5-4 and TRBJ1-1, is ETGVTQSPTHLIKTRGQQVTLRCSSQSGHNTVSWYQQALGQGPQFIFQYYREEENGRGNFPPRFSGLQFPNYSSELNVNALELDDSALYLCASSLPGTLGPEAFFGQGTRLTVV.

This sequence joins TRBV2 and TRBJ2-7; D may be TRBD1 (6 bases). The germline V gene encodes CDR1 SNHLY and CDR2 FYNNEI. CDR3 length: 13 residues. V was pared by 4 bases and J by 0 bases, with 7 bases between. This chain's CDR3 is CASSGQVSYEQYV. The CDR3, as DNA: TGTGCCAGCAGTGGACAGGTCTCCTACGAGCAGTACGTC.

This clone was picked up a small number of times. The rearrangement uses TRBV19 and TRBJ2-2, with D possibly matching TRBD1 (5 bases). The length of the CDR3 is 13 residues. Per the germline V gene, CDR1 is LNHDA and CDR2 is SQIVND (reference sequence). Deletions cut 5 bases from V and 6 bases from J, with 10 bases between. CDR3 nucleotide sequence: TGTGCCAGTAGTCGGCAGGGTGCCGGGGAGCTGTTTTTT. This translates into CASSRQGAGELFF.

The chain links TRBV2 to TRBJ2-5; 10 nucleotides match TRBD2. J was trimmed by 4 bases and V by 7 bases; bases with no gene match: 9. The V gene's germline CDR1 is SNHLY and CDR2 FYNNEI. This CDR3 comprises 15 residues. The CDR3 nucleotides read TGTGCCAGCACTGGGCTAGCGGGAGCTCGAGAGACCCAGTACTTC. Translating it yields CASTGLAGARETQYF.

The chain employs TRBV6-1 and TRBJ2-2; possibly TRBD2 for D (5 bases). Germline loops: CDR1 MNHNS, CDR2 SASEGT. Trimming pared 2 bases from V and 6 bases from J, leaving 16 bases between. This CDR3 contains 16 residues. CDR3 nucleotides: TGTGCCAGCAGTGAATTCACGGGATGGGGAGCCGGGGAGCTGTTTTTT. Protein: CASSEFTGWGAGELFF.

The gene calls are TRBV5-8 and TRBJ2-3; D unresolved. V lost 3 bases, J lost 0 bases, and 14 bases lay in between. This CDR3 region has 16 residues. Germline CDR1 is SGHTS and CDR2 is YDEGEE. CDR3 amino acids: CASSYFLPTSTDTQYF. For the CDR3, the DNA is TGTGCCAGCAGCTACTTTCTCCCTACTAGCACAGATACGCAGTATTTT.

The chain joins TRBV6-5 to TRBJ1-3, with D maybe TRBD1 (5 bases). The CDR3 contains 16 residues. Trimming cost V 0 bases and J 6 bases, with 15 bases left between them. The germline CDR1 and CDR2 sequences are MNHEY and SVGAGI. CDR3 sequence (DNA): TGTGCCAGCAGTTACTCGTCCCAGGGTCTAATAAACACCATATATTTT. Translated, it gives CASSYSSQGLINTIYF.

The chain recombines TRBV30 with TRBJ2-1, with D possibly being TRBD2 (5 bases). The germline gives CDR1 GTSNPN, CDR2 SVGIG (reference sequence). Trimming cost V 2 bases and J 0 bases, with 5 bases left between them. The CDR3 runs to 13 residues. Written as DNA, the CDR3 is TGTGCCTGGAGTACTAGCTCCTACAATGAGCAGTTCTTC. Amino acids: CAWSTSSYNEQFF.

The chain recombines TRBV28 with TRBJ1-4; D perhaps matches TRBD1 (5 bases). V was cut by 8 bases and J by 3 bases, with 13 bases left in between. In germline, CDR1 is MDHEN, CDR2 SYDVKM. The CDR3 spans 14 residues. The DNA for the CDR3 is TGTGCCAGCCTTCGGGCGGGGGCTAATGAAAAACTGTTTTTT. Its protein product is CASLRAGANEKLFF. The variable domain in full, with the rest retrieved from reference TRBV28 and TRBJ1-4, is DVKVTQSSRYLVKRTGEKVFLECVQDMDHENMFWYRQDPGLGLRLIYFSYDVKMKEKGDIPEGYSVSREKKERFSLILESASTNQTSMYLCASLRAGANEKLFFGSGTQLSVL.

The V gene is TRBV19, the J gene TRBJ1-5; possibly TRBD1 for D (6 bases). Between the trimmed V and J ends, which lost 6 bases and 2 bases, there was a span of 14 bases. In germline, CDR1 is LNHDA, CDR2 SQIVND (reference sequence). The CDR3 is 15 amino acids. The DNA for the CDR3 is TGTGCCAGTAGAACCGGACAGTATGGCAATCAGCCCCAGCATTTT. Translation gives CASRTGQYGNQPQHF.

This sequence joins TRBV19 and TRBJ1-6; D gene unclear. The CDR3 runs 14 residues. Trimming shortened V by 2 bases and J by 9 bases, and 11 bases separated the two germline ends. Germline CDR1 reads LNHDA; CDR2 reads SQIVND (reference sequence). The CDR3 is CASSIPWSGSPLHF. The CDR3 nucleotides are TGTGCCAGTAGTATACCTTGGAGCGGTTCACCCCTCCACTTT.

The chain uses TRBV5-8 and TRBJ1-2, with D possibly matching TRBD1 (5 bases). The CDR3 covers 15 residues. V lost 3 bases and J lost 4, with 16 bases in between. Germline V gene lookup returns CDR1 SGHTS and CDR2 YDEGEE. CDR3: CASSSDSLAVYGYTF. The CDR3 bases are TGTGCCAGCAGCTCCGACAGTTTAGCGGTCTATGGCTACACCTTC.

The chain is built from TRBV19 and TRBJ1-1, with 10 bases matching TRBD1. The V gene end was trimmed by 9 bases and the J gene end by 5 bases; junction bases not matched to a gene: 9. Germline values: CDR1 LNHDA, CDR2 SQIVND (reference sequence). This CDR3 spans 14 amino acids. For the CDR3, the DNA is TGTGCCAGCCAGCCCCGGGACAGGGGAACTGAAGCTTTCTTT. It specifies CASQPRDRGTEAFF.

This chain uses TRBV7-2 with TRBJ2-1; 8 positions agree with TRBD1. The CDR3 totals 15 residues. The ends lost 3 bases at V and 2 bases at J; junction bases unmatched: 3. The germline CDR1 and CDR2 sequences are SGHTA and FQGNSA. DNA for the CDR3: TGTGCCAGCAGCTTGGGCAGGGGGCCCTACAATGAGCAGTTCTTC. This gives the protein CASSLGRGPYNEQFF.

The rearrangement uses TRBV27 and TRBJ2-7; weak D call: TRBD1 (5 bases). The V gene lost 6 bases and the J gene lost 6 bases, with 24 bases spanning the gap. The CDR3 is 16 residues long. Germline CDR1 is MNHEY and CDR2 is SMNVEV (reference sequence). The CDR3 is CASRGNRSPGLGEQYV. CDR3 bases: TGTGCCAGCAGAGGAAACAGGTCCCCCGGATTAGGCGAGCAGTACGTC.

CDR3 loop: CASTPGAQYSNQPQHF. As DNA, the CDR3 is TGTGCCAGTACCCCAGGTGCCCAGTATAGCAATCAGCCCCAGCATTTT. The V and J genes are TRBV19 and TRBJ1-5; D ambiguous. CDR3 length equals 16 residues. V lost 7 bases and J lost 0, with 16 bases in between. Germline V CDR1 and CDR2: LNHDA, SQIVND (reference sequence). The full variable domain, completed using reference TRBV19 and TRBJ1-5, is DGGITQSPKYLFRKEGQNVTLSCEQNLNHDAMYWYRQDPGQGLRLIYYSQIVNDFQKGDIAEGYSVSREKKESFPLTVTSAQKNPTAFYLCASTPGAQYSNQPQHFGDGTRLSIL.

This CDR3 is CASSLRDRRDSPLHF. For the CDR3, the DNA is TGTGCCAGCAGTCTCCGCGACAGAAGGGATTCACCCCTCCACTTT. The chain employs TRBV27 and TRBJ1-6, with a tentative D call TRBD1 (5 bases). The CDR3 sequence is 15 residues long. Germline values: CDR1 MNHEY, CDR2 SMNVEV (reference sequence). V was cut by 5 bases and J by 8 bases, with 16 bases left in between.

This sequence joins TRBV9 and TRBJ1-2; 7 bases align to TRBD1. Germline CDR1 SGDLS, CDR2 YYNGEE. After removal of 4 bases from V and 6 bases from J, the junction contained 3 bases not matched to a gene. The CDR3 length is 12 residues. The CDR3 sequence is CASSMTGNGYTF. In nucleotides, the CDR3 is TGTGCCAGCAGCATGACAGGGAATGGCTACACCTTC.

The chain links TRBV5-1 to TRBJ1-2; D might be TRBD1 (6 bases). V was trimmed by 0 bases and J by 6 bases, leaving 15 bases between them. The germline gives CDR1 SGHRS, CDR2 YFSETQ. The CDR3 extends over 15 amino acids. For the CDR3, the DNA is TGCGCCAGCAGCTTGGCCGGCGGGGGGCGAGATGGCTACACCTTC. It is translated as CASSLAGGGRDGYTF.

V and J are TRBV23-1 and TRBJ2-7; a possible D gene is TRBD1 (5 bases). TRBV23-1 is recorded as an ORF, its role being uncertain. Trimming removed 7 bases at V and 2 bases at J, with 18 bases between. This CDR3 contains 15 residues. In nucleotides, the CDR3 is TGCGCCAGCATCCCTAAAACAGGTCAGGCCTACGAGCAGTACTTC. Translating it yields CASIPKTGQAYEQYF.

V and J are TRBV7-2 and TRBJ2-7; the D is unclear. Germline loops: CDR1 SGHTA, CDR2 FQGNSA. This CDR3 has 13 amino acids. Trimming took off 4 bases at V and 0 bases at J, with 7 bases between the two ends. CDR3 nucleotide sequence: TGTGCCAGCAGCTCGCTACTCTCCTACGAGCAGTACGTC. Translation gives CASSSLLSYEQYV.

The rearrangement joins TRBV7-2 to TRBJ1-6; 10 bases are shared with TRBD1. V was pared by 0 bases and J by 10 bases, with 0 bases of the junction left unmatched. Per the germline V gene, CDR1 is SGHTA and CDR2 is FQGNSA. This CDR3 comprises 14 residues. This CDR3 reads CASSLAGQGSPLHF. Here the CDR3 DNA reads TGTGCCAGCAGCTTAGCGGGACAGGGGTCACCCCTCCACTTT.